A selection of T cell receptor beta chains follows, all from one sample in a study of blood T cell repertoires in COVID-19. Using immunoSEQ multiplex PCR, the repertoire was profiled, and TCRdb retains in-frame clones only, with some absent. The sample records 85,000 to 130,000 clones, roughly nine tenths being singletons. The sequencing sample was made of peripheral blood. These receptors were obtained from a human donor in a cohort sampled during active COVID-19. The CDR3 runs from the conserved cysteine through the conserved F or W. A D gene is named only where the DNA matches it firmly. Clone size is stated in some rows and not others, as once, few, many or a class when expanded.

v_call	d_call	j_call	clone_size	cdr3_aa	cdr3_nt
TRBV7-2	TRBD2	TRBJ2-7	NA	CASSLHLSGGAVEQYF	TGTGCCAGCAGCTTACACCTAAGCGGGGGGGCCGTCGAGCAGTACTTC
TRBV2	TRBD1	TRBJ1-2	NA	CASCSDRGPYGYTF	TGTGCCAGTTGCTCAGACAGGGGGCCCTATGGCTACACCTTC
TRBV25-1	TRBD1	TRBJ2-3	NA	CASSGGQGRTDTQYF	TGTGCCAGCAGTGGGGGACAGGGTAGGACAGATACGCAGTATTTT
TRBV28	TRBD1	TRBJ1-1	NA	CASREGQAMNTEAFF	TGTGCCAGCAGGGAGGGACAGGCGATGAACACTGAAGCTTTCTTT
TRBV28	TRBD2	TRBJ2-7	NA	CASSSAGEAAYEQYF	TGTGCCAGCAGTTCAGCGGGAGAGGCAGCCTACGAGCAGTACTTC
TRBV6-2/TRBV6-3	NA	TRBJ1-5	NA	CASSYSNPGGQPQHF	TGTGCCAGCAGTTACTCGAACCCCGGCGGGCAGCCCCAGCATTTT
TRBV11-2	NA	TRBJ1-4	NA	CASSLDPGGKLFF	TGTGCCAGCAGCTTAGATCCGGGGGGGAAACTGTTTTTT
TRBV27	NA	TRBJ2-3	NA	CASSSDSSRTDTQYF	TGTGCCAGCAGTTCGGACAGCAGTCGCACAGATACGCAGTATTTT
TRBV2	NA	TRBJ1-4	NA	CASSATGVSEKLFF	TGTGCCAGCAGTGCGACGGGAGTTAGTGAAAAACTGTTTTTT
TRBV19	NA	TRBJ2-3	NA	CASKDRGAVGDTQYF	TGTGCCAGTAAGGATAGGGGTGCAGTGGGGGATACGCAGTATTTT
TRBV7-8	NA	TRBJ1-6	NA	CASSLGASNNSPLHF	TGTGCCAGCAGCCTGGGGGCAAGTAATAATTCACCCCTCCACTTT
TRBV7-9	TRBD1	TRBJ2-5	NA	CASSPPGTGQETQYF	TGTGCCAGCAGCCCTCCCGGGACAGGGCAAGAGACCCAGTACTTC
TRBV6-5	NA	TRBJ2-7	NA	CASSLPTDSEQYF	TGTGCCAGCAGCCTCCCCACAGATTCCGAGCAGTACTTC
TRBV20-1	TRBD1	TRBJ2-4	NA	CSAGTGRIQYF	TGCAGTGCTGGGACAGGGCGCATTCAGTACTTC
TRBV19	NA	TRBJ1-2	NA	CASSITPEAMGYGYTF	TGTGCCAGTAGTATAACCCCGGAGGCGATGGGCTATGGCTACACCTTC
TRBV4-3	NA	TRBJ1-1	once	CASSPARSRATEAFF	TGCGCCAGCAGCCCGGCAAGGTCCAGGGCCACTGAAGCTTTCTTT
TRBV7-2	TRBD1	TRBJ2-5	NA	CASSGTGVQETQYF	TGTGCCAGCAGCGGTACAGGGGTCCAAGAGACCCAGTACTTC
TRBV2	NA	TRBJ2-3	NA	CASSERRGPKSDTQYF	TGTGCCAGCAGTGAAAGGCGGGGACCTAAATCAGATACGCAGTATTTT
TRBV28	TRBD2	TRBJ2-3	NA	CASSTYTPPGLAGGQGTDTQYF	TGTGCCAGCAGTACTTATACTCCCCCGGGACTAGCGGGGGGACAGGGCACAGATACGCAGTATTTT
TRBV19	TRBD1	TRBJ2-7	NA	CASSISLPGQGAYEQYF	TGTGCCAGTAGTATATCACTCCCGGGACAGGGGGCGTACGAGCAGTACTTC
TRBV19	NA	TRBJ2-1	NA	CASKNLGETNEQFF	TGTGCCAGTAAAAATTTGGGCGAAACCAATGAGCAGTTCTTC
TRBV12-3/TRBV12-4	NA	TRBJ2-1	NA	CASSFTVGEQFF	TGTGCCAGCAGTTTCACGGTCGGTGAGCAGTTCTTC
TRBV11-3	TRBD1	TRBJ1-2	NA	CASSLAGGGYGYTF	TGTGCCAGCAGCTTAGCAGGGGGCGGCTATGGCTACACCTTC
TRBV7-6	NA	TRBJ1-6	few	CASSLAGGADSPLHF	TGTGCCAGCAGCTTAGCTGGAGGGGCGGATTCACCCCTCCACTTT
TRBV11-2	NA	TRBJ1-1	once	CASSLVFQGPKGTEAFF	TGTGCCAGCAGCTTAGTCTTCCAAGGTCCGAAGGGGACTGAAGCTTTCTTT
TRBV9	TRBD2	TRBJ2-2	NA	CASSVGLAGVNGELFF	TGTGCCAGCAGCGTAGGGCTAGCGGGAGTTAACGGGGAGCTGTTTTTT
TRBV5-6	TRBD1	TRBJ1-3	NA	CASSPGTGKFGNTIYF	TGTGCCAGCAGTCCCGGGACAGGAAAGTTTGGAAACACCATATATTTT
TRBV25-1	NA	TRBJ1-6	few	CASSEGQYNSPLHF	TGTGCCAGCAGTGAAGGACAGTATAATTCACCCCTCCACTTT
TRBV6-5	NA	TRBJ2-3	NA	CASSYSERIAQYF	TGTGCCAGCAGTTACTCGGAGCGTATTGCGCAGTATTTT
TRBV6-1	TRBD1	TRBJ1-4	NA	CASSERDRGRGEKLFF	TGTGCCAGCAGTGAACGGGACAGGGGGCGAGGAGAAAAACTGTTTTTT
TRBV5-6	TRBD2	TRBJ2-5	NA	CASSPGGEETQYF	TGTGCCAGCAGCCCGGGAGGGGAGGAGACCCAGTACTTC
TRBV6-5	NA	TRBJ1-2	NA	CASSYSSQGFYGYTF	TGTGCCAGCAGTTACTCGTCTCAGGGGTTCTATGGCTACACCTTC
TRBV5-4	TRBD1	TRBJ1-1	NA	CASSLRQGTGTEAFF	TGTGCCAGCAGCTTGCGACAGGGGACTGGAACTGAAGCTTTCTTT
TRBV10-1	NA	TRBJ1-6	few	CASSASQDSPLHF	TGCGCCAGCAGTGCCAGTCAGGATTCACCCCTCCACTTT
TRBV27	TRBD2	TRBJ2-1	NA	CASSHLTSGGSSYNEQFF	TGTGCCAGCAGTCACCTGACTAGCGGGGGGAGCTCCTACAATGAGCAGTTCTTC
TRBV2	NA	TRBJ2-1	NA	CASMGGPIRSYNEQFF	TGTGCCAGCATGGGAGGTCCGATTAGGTCCTACAATGAGCAGTTCTTC
TRBV27	TRBD1	TRBJ2-4	NA	CASGSGTGAKNIQYF	TGTGCCAGCGGCTCCGGGACAGGGGCCAAAAACATTCAGTACTTC
TRBV29-1	NA	TRBJ2-1	NA	CSVDPLHNGQFF	TGCAGCGTTGACCCCCTTCACAATGGGCAGTTCTTC
TRBV12-5	NA	TRBJ2-5	NA	CASGRGLGETQYF	TGTGCTAGTGGTCGGGGACTGGGGGAGACCCAGTACTTC
TRBV19	NA	TRBJ2-1	NA	CASSIVRGSPSNEQFF	TGTGCCAGTAGTATAGTTAGGGGGAGTCCAAGCAATGAGCAGTTCTTC
TRBV10-3	NA	TRBJ1-2	NA	CAISDEEGLSRANYGYTF	TGTGCCATCAGTGATGAGGAGGGACTCTCCCGAGCTAACTATGGCTACACCTTC